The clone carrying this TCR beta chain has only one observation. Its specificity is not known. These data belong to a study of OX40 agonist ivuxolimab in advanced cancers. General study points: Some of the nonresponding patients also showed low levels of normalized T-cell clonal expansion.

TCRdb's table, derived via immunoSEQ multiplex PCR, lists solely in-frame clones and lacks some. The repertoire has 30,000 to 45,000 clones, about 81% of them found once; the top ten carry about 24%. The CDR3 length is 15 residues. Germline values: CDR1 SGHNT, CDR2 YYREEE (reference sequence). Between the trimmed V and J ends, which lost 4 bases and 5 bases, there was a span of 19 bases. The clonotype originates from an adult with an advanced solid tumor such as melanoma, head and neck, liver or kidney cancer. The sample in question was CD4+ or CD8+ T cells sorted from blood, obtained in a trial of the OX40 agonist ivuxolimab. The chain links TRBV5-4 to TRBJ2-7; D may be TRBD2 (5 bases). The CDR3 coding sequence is TGTGCCAGCAGCCCCGGACTCGTGAAGAGTGACGAGCAGTACTTC. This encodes CASSPGLVKSDEQYF. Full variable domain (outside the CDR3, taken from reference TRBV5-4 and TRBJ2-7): ETGVTQSPTHLIKTRGQQVTLRCSSQSGHNTVSWYQQALGQGPQFIFQYYREEENGRGNFPPRFSGLQFPNYSSELNVNALELDDSALYLCASSPGLVKSDEQYFGPGTRLTVT.